This T cell receptor (beta chain) comes out of a study of T cell responses to AZD1222 COVID-19 vaccine. Overall study findings and caveats: Spike-specific TCR repertoires showed rising breadth and depth after two AZD1222 doses. At study baseline, merely six AZD1222 recipients were seropositive. Among vaccine-associated CD4 TCRs, coverage spanned spike, with dominance at 160-218 and 743-854.

For this clone: Its antigen remains unidentified.

The CDR3 loop spans 13 amino acids. The V end lost 7 bases, the J end lost 1 base, and 10 bases lay between the germline ends. CDR1 is MNHEY, CDR2 SMNVEV, per germline (reference sequence). Some clones are missing from TCRdb's copy, which holds only in-frame ones; the method was immunoSEQ multiplex PCR. There are approximately 180,000 clones in the sample; 92% occur only once, and 8.5% to 12% lies in the top ten. The source of this sequence is an adult in good health. This specimen was peripheral blood, taken on day 0 of AZD1222 vaccination. This chain uses TRBV27 with TRBJ1-1, with D possibly TRBD1 on 6 matching bases. CDR3 sequence (DNA): TGTGCCAGCACCAGCAGGGGGAACACTGAAGCTTTCTTT. Translating gives CASTSRGNTEAFF.